A single T cell receptor beta chain is shown here with its context. The antigen remains undetermined. Time point noted: persistent/refractory GD, antithyroid drugs over 5 years with positive TRAb. From PBMCs, RNA was extracted and then used to make the TCR library. Roughly 9 milliliters of peripheral blood were drawn into EDTA tubes. For TCR beta, libraries came from iRepertoire HTBI primers and Arm-PCR of CDR3 regions. TCRdb re-called the multiplex PCR reads through MiXCR, storing one row per CDR3 protein. Found here are hundreds of thousands of distinct CDR3 sequences, roughly 21% of them singletons; the top ten hold roughly 6.9%. The CDR3 extends over 14 amino acids. Per germline, CDR1 SGHAT and CDR2 FQNNGV. Trimming cost V 5 bases and J 10 bases, with 18 bases left between them. This record belongs to a study of regulatory T cells in long-lasting Graves disease. Across the study: Patients met the persistent Graves' disease definition after over 5 years of antithyroid drugs with positive TSH receptor antibodies. Study-level findings and limits: Persistent Graves' patients showed a TCR diversity that was lower than that of newly diagnosed ones. Newly diagnosed patients shared about a thousand public clonotypes; persistent patients shared around 2,500.

The material was peripheral blood mononuclear cells (PBMCs), obtained when the disease was refractory, from a patient treated with antithyroid drugs. The receptor comes from a female donor with Graves disease. The chain combines TRBV11-2 with TRBJ2-1; D gene ambiguous. The CDR3 sequence is CASSLRTRSEEQFF. The CDR3 DNA sequence: TGTGCCAGCAGCCTCCGGACCCGATCGGAGGAGCAGTTCTTC.